The T cell receptor (beta chain) under discussion was sequenced for a study of cytomegalovirus exposure and HLA in healthy donors. Study details: The roughly 110 validation repertoires were produced on the same platform as the 670 or so repertoires of the first cohort. This was reported in a later analysis. Study-level points and caveats: Among TCR sequences, most were rare, though some public TCRs appeared in many donors. There were under 200 TCR beta chains listed as cytomegalovirus-associated.

This table comes from immunoSEQ multiplex PCR, and its TCRdb copy is limited to in-frame clones, with some not included. Of 99,000 or so clones listed, roughly 86% are singletons. While the first cohort had around 700 subjects, the donors belonged to the separate validation cohort of over a hundred subjects. This CDR3 has 12 amino acids. V was cut by 8 bases and J by 0 bases, with 7 bases left in between. CDR1 is MDHEN, CDR2 SYDVKM, per germline. This clone was recorded once. The antigen is unknown. Sequencing was done on a sample of PBMCs. The chain joins TRBV28 to TRBJ2-5; no reliable D call. The sequence derives from a woman aged 18-29 years in good health and CMV-seropositive. The CDR3 loop is CASSTNQETQYF. The CDR3 DNA follows: TGTGCCAGCTCCACTAACCAAGAGACCCAGTACTTC.